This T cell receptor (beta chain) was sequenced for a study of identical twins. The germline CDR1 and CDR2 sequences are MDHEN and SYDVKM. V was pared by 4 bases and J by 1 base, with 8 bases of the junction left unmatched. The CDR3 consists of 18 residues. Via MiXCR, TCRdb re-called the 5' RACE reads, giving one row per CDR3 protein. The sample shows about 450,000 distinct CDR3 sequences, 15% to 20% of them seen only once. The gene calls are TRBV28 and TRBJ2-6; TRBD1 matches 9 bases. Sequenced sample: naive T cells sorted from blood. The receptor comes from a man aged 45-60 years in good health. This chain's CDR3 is CASSSPGQGGSGANVLTF. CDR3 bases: TGTGCCAGCAGTTCGCCGGGACAGGGAGGGTCTGGGGCCAACGTCCTGACTTTC.